Listed below are T cell receptor beta chains from one sample, sequenced in a study of CD8 T cells in Susac syndrome. TCRdb re-called the immunoSEQ multiplex PCR reads with MiXCR, one entry per CDR3 protein. The sample lists roughly 120,000 distinct CDR3 sequences, about 95% occurring once. Sequencing was carried out using CD4+ T cells from PBMCs. These receptors were collected from a human donor in good health. Both conserved end residues are part of each CDR3. Fields, in order: V gene, J gene, CDR3 protein.

V: TRBV7-9
J: TRBJ2-5
CDR3: CASSPLDTSGSRETQYF

V: TRBV2
J: TRBJ2-7
CDR3: CASRGGLAGAYEQYF

V: TRBV29-1
J: TRBJ2-3
CDR3: CSVLLAAFGADTQYF

V: TRBV20-1
J: TRBJ2-3
CDR3: CSARGLAGVVDTQYF

V: TRBV18
J: TRBJ2-5
CDR3: CASSPPVGQETQYF

V: TRBV12-3/TRBV12-4
J: TRBJ1-3
CDR3: CASSFGRNTIYF

V: TRBV5-1
J: TRBJ2-5
CDR3: CASSPSVGPQETQYF

V: TRBV5-6
J: TRBJ1-1
CDR3: CASSSLDSDTEAFF

V: TRBV7-8
J: TRBJ2-1
CDR3: CASSLAQGLGPQFF

V: TRBV20-1
J: TRBJ2-2
CDR3: CSARGQTGYTGELFF

V: TRBV12-3/TRBV12-4
J: TRBJ1-5
CDR3: CASSSISNQPQHF

V: TRBV20-1
J: TRBJ2-5
CDR3: CSARDRSSGSGETQYF

V: TRBV29-1
J: TRBJ1-1
CDR3: CSVVRGTEAFF

V: TRBV3-1
J: TRBJ2-7
CDR3: CASSQGREPTDEQYF

V: TRBV25-1
J: TRBJ2-5
CDR3: CASSEWGGGVKETQYF

V: TRBV2
J: TRBJ2-7
CDR3: CASREGAEQYF

V: TRBV3-1
J: TRBJ1-1
CDR3: CASTYGVGMNTEAFF

V: TRBV27
J: TRBJ2-2
CDR3: CASNRGTGELFF

V: TRBV18
J: TRBJ2-7
CDR3: CASSPGQGEAYEQYF

V: TRBV20-1
J: TRBJ2-1
CDR3: CSATPRQGLSYNEQFF

V: TRBV7-9
J: TRBJ2-7
CDR3: CASSLGRKTYEQYF

V: TRBV19
J: TRBJ2-2
CDR3: CASRGLAGGHSGELFF

V: TRBV5-1
J: TRBJ2-1
CDR3: CASRKDHGGNLNEQFF

V: TRBV7-2
J: TRBJ2-3
CDR3: CASSPRVAGTDTQYF

V: TRBV3-1
J: TRBJ1-1
CDR3: CASSPIHLNTEAFF

V: TRBV7-2
J: TRBJ2-2
CDR3: CASSLVPGSTGELFF

V: TRBV24-1
J: TRBJ2-5
CDR3: CATSDRRTGHQTQYF

V: TRBV3-1
J: TRBJ1-5
CDR3: CASSHGTLNQPQHF

V: TRBV2
J: TRBJ2-1
CDR3: CASRSEGGGWSDEQFF

V: TRBV24-1
J: TRBJ2-2
CDR3: CATSDPLGQGAGELFF

V: TRBV7-6
J: TRBJ2-3
CDR3: CASSPRGNTDTQYF

V: TRBV28
J: TRBJ1-3
CDR3: CASSLGLFSGNTIYF

V: TRBV7-2
J: TRBJ2-7
CDR3: CASSTRTSGFTPLRYF

V: TRBV19
J: TRBJ2-4
CDR3: CASSIGGTGQNIQYF

V: TRBV20-1
J: TRBJ1-3
CDR3: CSASGGPGNTIYF

V: TRBV7-2
J: TRBJ2-7
CDR3: CASSLSNSYEQYF

V: TRBV5-1
J: TRBJ2-2
CDR3: CASSSTGASNTGELFF

V: TRBV5-1
J: TRBJ1-1
CDR3: CASSLQGYTEAFF

V: TRBV7-2
J: TRBJ1-2
CDR3: CASSKGDRVDYGYTF

V: TRBV2
J: TRBJ2-7
CDR3: CASSEQSPNLYEQYF

V: TRBV30
J: TRBJ1-1
CDR3: CAWSRNRGGANTEAFF

V: TRBV7-9
J: TRBJ2-1
CDR3: CASSYREPRYNEQFF

V: TRBV7-9
J: TRBJ2-3
CDR3: CASSLGMGTSDTDTQYF

V: TRBV18
J: TRBJ2-5
CDR3: CASSPSGEETQYF

V: TRBV7-2
J: TRBJ2-7
CDR3: CASSSPGNPYEQYF

V: TRBV7-8
J: TRBJ1-1
CDR3: CASSARDRVTEAFF

V: TRBV7-2
J: TRBJ1-2
CDR3: CASSSPLRDSYGYTF

V: TRBV29-1
J: TRBJ1-3
CDR3: CSVVSSGNTIYF

V: TRBV15
J: TRBJ2-7
CDR3: CATSRAQGTYEQYF

V: TRBV20-1
J: TRBJ2-1
CDR3: CSARRSSGSYNEQFF

V: TRBV7-2
J: TRBJ2-1
CDR3: CASSSAYYNEQFF

V: TRBV15
J: TRBJ2-6
CDR3: CATSRDGRKSSGANVLTF

V: TRBV5-4
J: TRBJ2-7
CDR3: CASSLGGNSYEQYF

V: TRBV4-3
J: TRBJ2-7
CDR3: CASSQENHVTYEQYF

V: TRBV20-1
J: TRBJ2-7
CDR3: CSAKNLLGAEQYF

V: TRBV3-1
J: TRBJ1-2
CDR3: CASSHSEFGYGYTF